The 26 T cell receptor beta chains below come from one sample, sequenced in a study of monozygotic twins with inflammatory bowel disease. TCRdb re-called the 5' RACE reads; every CDR3 protein appears as one record, without DNA. This sample's table has fewer than 350,000 distinct CDR3 sequences. Sequencing input: blood. These receptor sequences come from a human donor with ulcerative colitis or Crohn's disease, or a healthy co-twin of an affected twin (not recorded which).

The chain uses TRBV4-3 and TRBJ2-1; the TCRdb call, TRBD1, lacks DNA for checking. Germline assignment: CDR1 LGHNA and CDR2 YSLEER. This CDR3 comprises 16 residues. CDR3 loop: CASSQGARGHYNEQFF.

The V and J genes are TRBV11-2 and TRBJ1-1. CDR1 and CDR2 from the germline V gene are SGHAT and FQNNGV. The CDR3 length is 13 residues. CDR3 sequence reads: CASSLDLVGEAFF.

V and J are TRBV4-1 and TRBJ1-4; the D call from TCRdb, TRBD1, cannot be confirmed without DNA. The germline V gene has CDR1 MGHRA and CDR2 YSYEKL. This CDR3 is built from 16 residues. The CDR3 reads CASSLQGARVGEKLFF.

The chain employs TRBV4-1 and TRBJ2-5; TCRdb's D call, TRBD2, is unchecked because there is no DNA. The CDR3 consists of 18 residues. Germline V gene data show CDR1 as MGHRA and CDR2 as YSYEKL. The CDR3 loop is CASSQEGISLAGGETQYF.

The chain links TRBV20-1 to TRBJ2-7. The germline V gene has CDR1 DFQATT and CDR2 SNEGSKA (reference sequence). The CDR3 runs to 18 residues. The CDR3 region is CSARAQTSSPIIDYEQYF.

The chain's CDR3 is CASSQADRGNINYGYTF. The chain carries TRBV4-3 and TRBJ1-2; the TCRdb D gene call, TRBD1, has no DNA to confirm it. Germline V gives CDR1 LGHNA, CDR2 YSLEER. The CDR3 has 17 residues.

This sequence joins TRBV12-3 or TRBV12-4 and TRBJ2-2; with no DNA, the TCRdb D assignment of TRBD2 cannot be verified. There are 15 residues in the CDR3. CDR3 loop: CASSFGRQGYGELFF.

The chain links TRBV12-3 or TRBV12-4 to TRBJ1-1; as DNA is missing, the TRBD1 call by TCRdb cannot be tested. The CDR3 has 13 amino acids. This CDR3 is CASSPQGVTEAFF.

CDR3 amino acids: CASSSLHGGGSNEQFF. The chain has TRBV28 and TRBJ2-1; the D call from TCRdb, TRBD2, cannot be confirmed without DNA. The CDR3 length is 16 residues. CDR1 and CDR2 from the germline V gene are MDHEN and SYDVKM.

The chain recombines TRBV6-1 with TRBJ1-1; TCRdb selects TRBD1, and the lack of DNA leaves this call unchecked. The germline V gene encodes CDR1 MNHNS and CDR2 SASEGT. The CDR3 extends over 13 amino acids. The CDR3 loop reads CASSDRGHIEAFF.

This chain links TRBV11-2 with TRBJ1-2; TCRdb proposes TRBD1, but this gene call is untestable without DNA. The germline V gene encodes CDR1 SGHAT and CDR2 FQNNGV. CDR3 length: 14 amino acids. CDR3 region: CASTPAGYNYGYTF.

This chain joins TRBV2 and TRBJ1-4. CDR1 and CDR2 (germline): SNHLY, FYNNEI. This CDR3 spans 14 amino acids. This chain's CDR3 is CASSGRREGEKLFF.

Considering frequency, this clonotype is medium-sized. The chain combines TRBV7-3 with TRBJ1-2; TCRdb calls TRBD1, which cannot be checked without DNA. Per germline, CDR1 SGHTA and CDR2 FQGTGA. There are 13 residues in the CDR3. The CDR3 spells CASSPDRNYGYTF.

The chain recombines TRBV5-1 with TRBJ1-6. This CDR3 contains 16 residues. The germline gives CDR1 SGHRS, CDR2 YFSETQ. The chain's CDR3 is CASSLRAVSYNSPLHF. Full variable domain (outside the CDR3, taken from reference TRBV5-1 and TRBJ1-6): KAGVTQTPRYLIKTRGQQVTLSCSPISGHRSVSWYQQTPGQGLQFLFEYFSETQRNKGNFPGRFSGRQFSNSRSEMNVSTLELGDSALYLCASSLRAVSYNSPLHFGNGTRLTVT.

CDR3 protein: CASSFEVTYEQYF. This sequence joins TRBV12-3 or TRBV12-4 and TRBJ2-7. This CDR3 region has 13 residues.

This CDR3 reads CATSGAKNSYNEQFF. V is TRBV15 and J is TRBJ2-1. This CDR3 spans 15 amino acids. Germline CDR1 LNHNV, CDR2 YYDKDF (reference sequence).

The CDR3: CSARDMTSGGINEQYF. This rearrangement joins TRBV20-1 to TRBJ2-7; TCRdb selects TRBD2, and the lack of DNA leaves this call unchecked. This CDR3 spans 16 amino acids. Germline loops: CDR1 DFQATT, CDR2 SNEGSKA (reference sequence).

The chain joins TRBV9 to TRBJ2-2; TCRdb names TRBD1, which stays unverified in the absence of DNA. The length of the CDR3 is 14 residues. Germline CDR1 SGDLS, CDR2 YYNGEE. This chain's CDR3 is CASSVVGGTGELFF.

The chain links TRBV5-5 to TRBJ2-1; TCRdb picks TRBD1, but there is no DNA to check that call. CDR3 length: 14 amino acids. Germline loops: CDR1 SGHKS, CDR2 YYEKEE (reference sequence). The CDR3: CASSLGLQGNEQFF. Full variable domain (missing parts from reference TRBV5-5 and TRBJ2-1): DAGVTQSPTHLIKTRGQQVTLRCSPISGHKSVSWYQQVLGQGPQFIFQYYEKEERGRGNFPDRFSARQFPNYSSELNVNALLLGDSALYLCASSLGLQGNEQFFGPGTRLTVL.

The rearrangement links TRBV2 to TRBJ2-3; TCRdb picks TRBD1, but there is no DNA to check that call. This CDR3 spans 15 amino acids. Germline CDR1 and CDR2: SNHLY and FYNNEI. The CDR3 protein is CASSRPGQGTDTQYF.

The gene calls are TRBV20-1 and TRBJ2-3; TCRdb designates TRBD1, a call that cannot be tested without DNA. The CDR3 extends over 13 amino acids. The germline CDR1 and CDR2 sequences are DFQATT and SNEGSKA (reference sequence). The chain's CDR3 is CSAPGASSDTQYF.

The chain joins TRBV5-1 to TRBJ1-4. Germline V gene sequence: CDR1 SGHRS, CDR2 YFSETQ. The CDR3 has 14 amino acids. CDR3 protein: CASSLGTTNEKLFF.

The J gene is TRBJ2-1, the V gene TRBV3-1. This CDR3 comprises 16 residues. Germline loops: CDR1 LGHDT, CDR2 YNNKEL (reference sequence). The CDR3 is CASSPPRGSADNEQFF.

CDR3 region: CASSLDGGYYGYTF. This chain links TRBV5-1 with TRBJ1-2. The CDR3 totals 14 residues. Per germline, CDR1 SGHRS and CDR2 YFSETQ.

The genes are TRBV3-1 and TRBJ2-3; without DNA, the TCRdb call of TRBD1 cannot be checked. The CDR3 extends over 16 amino acids. CDR1 is LGHDT, CDR2 YNNKEL, per germline (reference sequence). CDR3 sequence reads: CASSPRSAGGGDTQYF.

The V call is TRBV24-1, the J call TRBJ1-2; TCRdb names TRBD1, which stays unverified in the absence of DNA. The length of the CDR3 is 15 residues. The V gene's germline CDR1 is KGHDR and CDR2 SFDVKD. The CDR3 here is CATSSTGGQHYGYTF.